A single sample is the source of the 26 T cell receptor beta chains below, sequenced in a study of CXCR3-negative and CXCR3-positive naive CD8 T cells. UMI-labeled 5' RACE yielded the TRB cDNA libraries. TCRdb reworked the 5' RACE reads into one entry per CDR3 protein, no DNA. The sample includes approximately 62,000 distinct CDR3 sequences. The specimen sequenced was naive CXCR3- CD8+ T cells from blood. The subset: CD45RO-CCR7+CD27+CD95- naive CD8+ T cells lacking CXCR3 (TNR3-). The receptor set was obtained from a human donor in good health. Some clones in this sample may be carry-over from other donors' samples.

The rearrangement uses TRBV28 and TRBJ2-1. The CDR3 is 15 amino acids. Germline CDR1 and CDR2: MDHEN and SYDVKM. The CDR3 loop is CASGLYEPSYNEQFF.

The chain uses TRBV7-9 and TRBJ1-1; TCRdb's D call, TRBD1, is unchecked because there is no DNA. This CDR3 has 15 residues. Germline V gene sequence: CDR1 SEHNR, CDR2 FQNEAQ (reference sequence). The CDR3 spells CATLNTALGQGEAFF.

This chain links TRBV30 with TRBJ2-3. Germline values: CDR1 GTSNPN, CDR2 SVGIG (reference sequence). The CDR3 is 12 amino acids. The CDR3 is CAWGPSTDTQYF. The full variable domain, in which reference TRBV30 and TRBJ2-3 provide the parts outside the CDR3, is SQTIHQWPATLVQPVGSPLSLECTVEGTSNPNLYWYRQAAGRGLQLLFYSVGIGQISSEVPQNLSASRPQDRQFILSSKKLLLSDSGFYLCAWGPSTDTQYFGPGTRLTVL.

The chain carries TRBV19 and TRBJ1-5; the TRBD1 assignment by TCRdb is unverifiable without DNA. This CDR3 is built from 18 residues. Germline V gene data show CDR1 as LNHDA and CDR2 as SQIVND (reference sequence). CDR3 residues: CASSIDLFETGTDQPQHF.

This chain joins TRBV9 and TRBJ2-1; TCRdb selects TRBD2, and the lack of DNA leaves this call unchecked. In germline, CDR1 is SGDLS, CDR2 YYNGEE. The CDR3 has 16 residues. CDR3 region: CASSVVSSGGYNEQFF.

The rearrangement links TRBV29-1 to TRBJ2-7. This CDR3 contains 11 residues. Germline-derived CDR1 and CDR2 are SQVTM and ANQGSEA. CDR3 amino acids: CSVFISYEQYF.

The chain recombines TRBV7-3 with TRBJ2-1; the TCRdb D gene call, TRBD1, has no DNA to confirm it. This CDR3 is 15 amino acids long. Germline V lookup: CDR1 SGHTA, CDR2 FQGTGA. The CDR3 protein is CASSLSGGAYNEQFF.

J is TRBJ1-1 and V is TRBV5-1; there is no DNA to check the TCRdb D call of TRBD1. Germline-derived CDR1 and CDR2 are SGHRS and YFSETQ. The CDR3 contains 15 residues. The CDR3 loop reads CASSLQGAANTEAFF.

The V call is TRBV25-1, the J call TRBJ1-1. The CDR3 loop spans 18 amino acids. CDR1 is MGHDK, CDR2 SYGVNS, per germline. The CDR3 is CASRGQPASPSMSTEAFF. The variable domain in full, with the rest retrieved from reference TRBV25-1 and TRBJ1-1, is EADIYQTPRYLVIGTGKKITLECSQTMGHDKMYWYQQDPGMELHLIHYSYGVNSTEKGDLSSESTVSRIRTEHFPLTLESARPSHTSQYLCASRGQPASPSMSTEAFFGQGTRLTVV.

The V gene is TRBV11-2, the J gene TRBJ1-1. This CDR3 is built from 12 residues. Germline V gene data show CDR1 as SGHAT and CDR2 as FQNNGV. The CDR3 here is CASTTTPTEAFF.

The chain is built from TRBV21-1 and TRBJ1-2; TCRdb reports TRBD1, a call that lacks DNA to check it against. TRBV21-1 is a listed pseudogene. This CDR3 spans 17 amino acids. CDR3 in amino acids: CASSGGGTNPPNYGYTF.

The V call is TRBV7-9, the J call TRBJ2-1; TCRdb gives TRBD1 as the D gene, but with no DNA this cannot be confirmed. CDR1 and CDR2 (germline): SEHNR, FQNEAQ (reference sequence). The CDR3 runs 13 residues. The CDR3 protein is CASSAALGDEQFF.

This chain links TRBV7-6 with TRBJ2-2; TCRdb gives TRBD1 as the D gene, but with no DNA this cannot be confirmed. Germline values: CDR1 SGHVS, CDR2 FNYEAQ. This CDR3 region has 17 residues. CDR3 residues: CASSPLGGDTNTGELFF.

This rearrangement joins TRBV7-3 to TRBJ2-1; without DNA, the TCRdb call of TRBD1 cannot be checked. CDR3 length: 15 amino acids. In germline, CDR1 is SGHTA, CDR2 FQGTGA. The chain's CDR3 is CASSSGQGGYNEQFF. The variable domain in full, with the rest retrieved from reference TRBV7-3 and TRBJ2-1, is GAGVSQTPSNKVTEKGKYVELRCDPISGHTALYWYRQSLGQGPEFLIYFQGTGAADDSGLPNDRFFAVRPEGSVSTLKIQRTERGDSAVYLCASSSGQGGYNEQFFGPGTRLTVL.

V is TRBV7-9 and J is TRBJ2-2; the D gene TCRdb calls, TRBD1, cannot be checked with no DNA. The CDR3 extends over 18 amino acids. The germline V gene encodes CDR1 SEHNR and CDR2 FQNEAQ (reference sequence). The CDR3: CASSSNPHGAANTGELFF.

The chain joins TRBV21-1 to TRBJ1-2; TCRdb indicates TRBD1, and absent DNA this call remains unverified. TRBV21-1 is a known pseudogene. The CDR3 length is 13 residues. The CDR3 reads CASSIGQRLGYTF.

The gene calls are TRBV7-3 and TRBJ2-3; the D call of TRBD2 rests on TCRdb alone, since no DNA is present to check it. The CDR3 sequence is 15 residues long. The germline CDR1 and CDR2 sequences are SGHTA and FQGTGA. CDR3 in amino acids: CASSFSGGATDTQYF.

The chain uses TRBV29-1 and TRBJ1-4. CDR3 size: 13 residues. Germline V gene data show CDR1 as SQVTM and CDR2 as ANQGSEA. CDR3 sequence: CSVEPVSNEKLFF.

The chain has TRBV28 and TRBJ2-2. The CDR3 is 14 amino acids. CDR1 and CDR2 (germline): MDHEN, SYDVKM. CDR3 protein: CASSLTENTGELFF.

V usage is TRBV3-1 and J usage is TRBJ2-2; no DNA is available, so the TRBD1 call from TCRdb remains unchecked. CDR3 length: 17 residues. The V gene's germline CDR1 is LGHDT and CDR2 YNNKEL (reference sequence). CDR3 region: CASSQDIAGIHTGELFF.

The chain carries TRBV4-3 and TRBJ2-5; as DNA is missing, the TRBD1 call by TCRdb cannot be tested. Germline CDR1 and CDR2: LGHNA and YSLEER. CDR3 length: 16 amino acids. CDR3 protein: CASSLGTGPLGETQYF.

V usage is TRBV28 and J usage is TRBJ2-1; the TCRdb call, TRBD1, lacks DNA for checking. Germline V gene data show CDR1 as MDHEN and CDR2 as SYDVKM. The CDR3 is 14 residues long. The CDR3 sequence is CASSTGLTYNEQFF.

This chain links TRBV23-1 with TRBJ2-1; TCRdb lists TRBD2, though no DNA is available to test this call. TRBV23-1 is reported as an ORF; its role is uncertain. CDR3 size: 18 residues. The CDR3 protein is CASSHEPTEGHGINEQFF.

The chain joins TRBV5-1 to TRBJ2-7; the D call of TRBD1 rests on TCRdb alone, since no DNA is present to check it. This CDR3 has 14 residues. Germline V CDR1 and CDR2: SGHRS, YFSETQ. CDR3 loop: CASSLEDSRDEQYF.

This chain uses TRBV4-1 with TRBJ2-5; TCRdb returns TRBD2, unconfirmable since there is no DNA. Per germline, CDR1 MGHRA and CDR2 YSYEKL. This CDR3 has 17 residues. CDR3 sequence reads: CASSQPVDSGVEETQYF.

The chain links TRBV12-2 to TRBJ2-3; TCRdb proposes TRBD2, but this gene call is untestable without DNA. TRBV12-2 is classified as a pseudogene. This CDR3 has 16 residues. The CDR3 loop is CASRSRLATGSNTQYF.